The clone carrying this T cell receptor beta chain occurred many times. The antigen is not known. These data originate in a study of neurological immune-mediated disorders. The cDNA came from 5'RACE with 10-nucleotide random UMIs. TCRdb reprocessed the 5' RACE reads via MiXCR and lists one record per CDR3 protein. Counted here are tens of thousands of distinct CDR3 sequences, over 9% occurring once; the ten biggest clones make up 1.8%. The V segment lost 5 bases and the J segment 2 bases; nucleotides outside the gene matches: 4. The CDR3 has 14 amino acids. Whole-study results and caveats: The most TCR clonal expansion was seen in HTLV-1-associated myelopathy, whereas the least was seen in multiple sclerosis, below the level in healthy controls.

The sequence derives from a man aged 40-49 years in good health. This chain uses TRBV12-3 or TRBV12-4 with TRBJ2-7; TRBD1 matches 9 bases. The specimen sequenced was PBMCs. The CDR3 spells CASSLGQGTYEQYF. In DNA, the CDR3 is TGTGCCAGCAGTCTAGGACAGGGGACCTACGAGCAGTACTTC.